The rows below give T cell receptor beta chains drawn from one sample of a study of T cell changes during pregnancy in multiple sclerosis. Sequencing was performed with immunoSEQ multiplex PCR; in TCRdb, only in-frame clones are kept and a portion is missing. The profile covers over 40,000 clones, with 80% to 95% appearing a single time and under 0.3% taken by the ten largest. The material was CD4+ T cells from peripheral blood mononuclear cells, obtained in the second trimester of pregnancy. Receptor source: a female donor with multiple sclerosis, enrolled in a pregnancy study. The CDR3 runs from the conserved cysteine through the conserved F or W. The D gene is left open where the match is weak. Clone size, where shown, is once, few, many, or a class for clones that have expanded.

j_call: TRBJ2-5
clone_size: once
v_call: TRBV2
d_call: TRBD2
cdr3_aa: CATSSGWIAGAQETQYF
cdr3_nt: TGTGCCACCAGCAGTGGGTGGATAGCGGGGGCCCAAGAGACCCAGTACTTC

j_call: TRBJ1-5
clone_size: NA
v_call: TRBV6-1
d_call: NA
cdr3_aa: CAISQGATQPQHF
cdr3_nt: TGTGCCATCTCCCAAGGGGCAACACAGCCCCAGCATTTT

j_call: TRBJ2-2
clone_size: NA
v_call: TRBV11-1
d_call: TRBD2
cdr3_aa: CASRRDLAGGTGELFF
cdr3_nt: TGTGCCAGCAGACGCGACCTAGCGGGGGGGACCGGGGAGCTGTTTTTT

j_call: TRBJ2-1
clone_size: once
v_call: TRBV5-1
d_call: TRBD2
cdr3_aa: CASSTGLAAYNEQFF
cdr3_nt: TGCGCCAGCAGCACGGGACTAGCGGCTTACAATGAGCAGTTCTTC

j_call: TRBJ2-2
clone_size: NA
v_call: TRBV5-1
d_call: TRBD2
cdr3_aa: CASSLVAGGITGELFF
cdr3_nt: TGCGCCAGCAGCTTGGTGGCGGGAGGAATTACCGGGGAGCTGTTTTTT

j_call: TRBJ2-3
clone_size: NA
v_call: TRBV30
d_call: TRBD1
cdr3_aa: CAWSVGRQGTDTQYF
cdr3_nt: TGTGCCTGGAGTGTAGGGCGACAGGGTACGGATACGCAGTATTTT

j_call: TRBJ2-7
clone_size: NA
v_call: TRBV2
d_call: NA
cdr3_aa: CASRDYGLSPGEQYF
cdr3_nt: TGTGCCAGCAGAGACTACGGACTATCACCCGGCGAGCAGTACTTC

j_call: TRBJ1-1
clone_size: NA
v_call: TRBV7-9
d_call: NA
cdr3_aa: CASSLAPDTEAFF
cdr3_nt: TGTGCCAGCAGCTTAGCGCCGGACACTGAAGCTTTCTTT

j_call: TRBJ2-5
clone_size: NA
v_call: TRBV5-1
d_call: NA
cdr3_aa: CASSLAQGAATQYF
cdr3_nt: TGCGCCAGCAGCTTGGCCCAAGGGGCGGCGACCCAGTACTTC

j_call: TRBJ2-4
clone_size: NA
v_call: TRBV9
d_call: NA
cdr3_aa: CASSTMDRGNKNIQYF
cdr3_nt: TGTGCCAGCAGCACCATGGACAGAGGGAACAAAAACATTCAGTACTTC

j_call: TRBJ2-3
clone_size: NA
v_call: TRBV5-1
d_call: TRBD2
cdr3_aa: CASSLAGGAGGNTDTQYF
cdr3_nt: TGCGCCAGCAGCTTGGCGGGAGGAGCGGGGGGAAACACAGATACGCAGTATTTT

j_call: TRBJ2-1
clone_size: NA
v_call: TRBV5-1
d_call: TRBD2
cdr3_aa: CASSLQTSRSYNEQFF
cdr3_nt: TGCGCCAGCAGCTTACAGACTAGCCGATCCTACAATGAGCAGTTCTTC

j_call: TRBJ2-2
clone_size: NA
v_call: TRBV11-2
d_call: TRBD2
cdr3_aa: CASSLVRLAGTGELFF
cdr3_nt: TGTGCCAGCAGCTTAGTAAGGCTAGCGGGCACCGGGGAGCTGTTTTTT

j_call: TRBJ2-1
clone_size: NA
v_call: TRBV7-7
d_call: TRBD1
cdr3_aa: CASSLRTGGYEQFF
cdr3_nt: TGTGCTAGCTCCCTCCGAACAGGGGGCTATGAGCAGTTCTTC

j_call: TRBJ1-2
clone_size: NA
v_call: TRBV30
d_call: NA
cdr3_aa: CAWSEPITNYGYTF
cdr3_nt: TGTGCCTGGAGCGAACCTATCACTAACTATGGCTACACCTTC

j_call: TRBJ2-5
clone_size: NA
v_call: TRBV7-9
d_call: TRBD2
cdr3_aa: CASSLGAGGKETQYF
cdr3_nt: TGTGCCAGCAGCTTAGGAGCGGGGGGAAAGGAGACCCAGTACTTC

j_call: TRBJ2-1
clone_size: NA
v_call: TRBV29-1
d_call: TRBD2
cdr3_aa: CSAGTILVDEQFF
cdr3_nt: TGCAGCGCCGGGACTATCCTTGTCGATGAGCAGTTCTTC

j_call: TRBJ2-4
clone_size: NA
v_call: TRBV29-1
d_call: NA
cdr3_aa: CSVEFFSGKNIQYF
cdr3_nt: TGCAGCGTTGAATTTTTTTCGGGCAAAAACATTCAGTACTTC

j_call: TRBJ2-2
clone_size: NA
v_call: TRBV15
d_call: NA
cdr3_aa: CATSRGQATGELFF
cdr3_nt: TGTGCCACCAGCCGCGGACAAGCCACCGGGGAGCTGTTTTTT

j_call: TRBJ1-2
clone_size: NA
v_call: TRBV28
d_call: NA
cdr3_aa: CASSPWGDYGYTF
cdr3_nt: TGTGCCAGCAGTCCTTGGGGGGACTATGGCTACACCTTC

j_call: TRBJ2-3
clone_size: NA
v_call: TRBV5-1
d_call: TRBD2
cdr3_aa: CASSLTSGSTDTQYF
cdr3_nt: TGCGCCAGCAGCCTGACTAGCGGGTCCACAGATACGCAGTATTTT

j_call: TRBJ2-5
clone_size: NA
v_call: TRBV5-4
d_call: NA
cdr3_aa: CASSLPPPTGQETQYF
cdr3_nt: TGTGCCAGCAGCTTGCCCCCTCCAACAGGTCAAGAGACCCAGTACTTC

j_call: TRBJ2-5
clone_size: once
v_call: TRBV5-1
d_call: NA
cdr3_aa: CASSLDGTQQETQYF
cdr3_nt: TGCGCCAGCAGCTTGGATGGGACACAGCAAGAGACCCAGTACTTC

j_call: TRBJ1-5
clone_size: NA
v_call: TRBV27
d_call: TRBD1
cdr3_aa: CASSLGTGNSNQPQHF
cdr3_nt: TGTGCCAGCAGTTTGGGGACAGGGAATAGCAATCAGCCCCAGCATTTT

j_call: TRBJ2-3
clone_size: once
v_call: TRBV13
d_call: TRBD2
cdr3_aa: CASSNSGGRDTQYF
cdr3_nt: TGTGCCAGCAGCAATAGCGGGGGGCGTGATACGCAGTATTTT

j_call: TRBJ2-7
clone_size: NA
v_call: TRBV27
d_call: NA
cdr3_aa: CASRRYVGLSAGEQYF
cdr3_nt: TGTGCCAGCAGACGATATGTTGGGCTTTCGGCGGGTGAGCAGTACTTC

j_call: TRBJ2-7
clone_size: NA
v_call: TRBV7-8
d_call: NA
cdr3_aa: CASSVRDFPYEQYF
cdr3_nt: TGTGCCAGCAGCGTCCGGGACTTTCCCTACGAGCAGTACTTC